The 32 T cell receptor beta chains in this list originate from one sample, sequenced in a study of T-cell reconstitution after alpha-beta-depleted transplantation in children. Unique molecular identifiers were used in preparing the TCRbeta library. TCRdb re-derived calls from the PCR reads in MiXCR, one entry per CDR3 protein. The table lists about 610,000 distinct CDR3 sequences, about 10% of them singletons. The sequenced sample was PBMCs from the stem cell graft donor, obtained from the stem cell graft. These receptors came from a human donor who donated a stem cell graft to a child with acute myeloid leukemia.

This clonotype has a count of ten or more. J is TRBJ2-1 and V is TRBV6-6; no definite D call. The germline V and J ends were trimmed by 5 bases and 8 bases, with 10 bases remaining between them. Germline V gives CDR1 MNHNY, CDR2 SVGAGI (reference sequence). The CDR3 loop spans 12 amino acids. DNA of the CDR3: TGTGCCAGCAGTGACCAGCAGGATGAGCAGTTCTTC. It yields the protein CASSDQQDEQFF.

J is TRBJ2-1 and V is TRBV9, with 9 bases fitting TRBD2. The CDR3 spans 14 residues. Germline trimming cut 7 bases from V and 10 bases from J; bases unmatched to any gene: 12. Germline V gene data show CDR1 as SGDLS and CDR2 as YYNGEE. The CDR3 DNA reads TGTGCCAGCCAAAGGGGACTAGCTAAAGGGGAGCAGTTCTTC. Translation gives CASQRGLAKGEQFF.

The genes are TRBV7-3 and TRBJ2-1; D ambiguous. V lost 4 bases and J 8 bases, leaving 15 bases between the germline ends. The germline gives CDR1 SGHTA, CDR2 FQGTGA. This CDR3 comprises 14 residues. Here the CDR3 reads CASSWATGRDEQFF. CDR3 DNA: TGTGCCAGCAGCTGGGCGACGGGTAGGGATGAGCAGTTCTTC.

This clonotype was found a few times. The chain combines TRBV20-1 with TRBJ2-1; no firm D call. The germline CDR1 and CDR2 sequences are DFQATT and SNEGSKA (reference sequence). This CDR3 spans 18 amino acids. With 6 bases removed from V and 0 bases from J, the gap between germline ends came to 24 bases. As DNA, the CDR3 is TGCAGTGCCCCAACGGCCGGCGACACTGATAGCTCCTACAATGAGCAGTTCTTC. Its protein product is CSAPTAGDTDSSYNEQFF.

A remark on this clonotype: One end of the junction does not line up with germline, which may come from a read error. This chain joins TRBV20-1 and TRBJ2-4, with 11 positions matching TRBD1. CDR3 length: 16 residues. Germline V gene data show CDR1 as DFQATT and CDR2 as SNEGSKA (reference sequence). The CDR3 spells CSARGQGATAKNIQYF. In nucleotides, the CDR3 is TGCAGTGCGAGAGGACAGGGGGCGACAGCCAAAAACATTCAGTACTTC.

The chain is built from TRBV24-1 and TRBJ2-5, with a tentative D call TRBD1 (6 bases). Trimming pared 2 bases from V and 0 bases from J, leaving 12 bases between. Germline CDR1 is KGHDR and CDR2 is SFDVKD. The CDR3 consists of 16 residues. The CDR3 coding sequence is TGTGCCACCAGTGATTACCAGACAGGCCACCAAGAGACCCAGTACTTC. This translates into CATSDYQTGHQETQYF.

The V call is TRBV7-2, the J call TRBJ2-1; 7 bases agree with TRBD1. Germline lookup yields CDR1 SGHTA and CDR2 FQGNSA. V lost 0 bases, J lost 8 bases, and 13 bases stayed unmatched. The CDR3 runs 17 residues. CDR3 DNA sequence: TGTGCCAGCAGCTTAGCTTTCAGGGGGATCCGTTTCGATGAGCAGTTCTTC. Residues: CASSLAFRGIRFDEQFF. Complete variable domain (other parts from reference TRBV7-2 and TRBJ2-1): GAGVSQSPSNKVTEKGKDVELRCDPISGHTALYWYRQSLGQGLEFLIYFQGNSAPDKSGLPSDRFSAERTGGSVSTLTIQRTQQEDSAVYLCASSLAFRGIRFDEQFFGPGTRLTVL.

The table lists this clonotype with many counts. V gene TRBV21-1 combines with J gene TRBJ1-3; TRBD1, as called in the table, went unchecked against the DNA. TRBV21-1 is assigned pseudogene status. CDR3 size: 14 residues. CDR3 protein: CASSKTGQRYTIYF. The DNA for the CDR3 is TGTGCCAGCAGCAAGACCGGACAGAGGTACACCATATATTTT.

The J gene is TRBJ2-1, the V gene TRBV12-3 or TRBV12-4, with D possibly being TRBD1 or TRBD2 (6 bases each). V was pared by 6 bases and J by 8 bases, with 20 bases between. The CDR3 runs 15 residues. Here the CDR3 DNA reads TGTGCCAGCAGCCCCCGGCAGGGGAGGTACGATGAGCAGTTCTTC. Translated, it gives CASSPRQGRYDEQFF.

This clonotype appeared a few times. V is TRBV11-2 and J is TRBJ2-1; 7 nucleotides line up with TRBD2. Per the germline V gene, CDR1 is SGHAT and CDR2 is FQNNGV. This CDR3 spans 17 amino acids. Unmatched junction bases numbered 13, after V lost 5 bases and J lost 3 bases. CDR3: CASSRRGGVGGYNEQFF. DNA for the CDR3: TGTGCCAGCAGCAGAAGGGGAGGGGTTGGCGGCTACAATGAGCAGTTCTTC.

A remark on this clonotype: It is likely a read error, because the conserved phenylalanine at the end of the CDR3 is missing. The rearrangement links TRBV7-9 to TRBJ1-1; D is unclear. The V gene lost 0 bases and the J gene lost 5 bases, with 4 bases spanning the gap. The CDR3 loop spans 12 amino acids. Germline V gene sequence: CDR1 SEHNR, CDR2 FQNEAQ (reference sequence). Here the CDR3 reads CASSLAGTEAFV. The CDR3 nucleotides read TGTGCCAGCAGCTTAGCAGGGACTGAAGCTTTCGTT.

This clonotype was seen repeatedly, ten times or more. This chain joins TRBV20-1 and TRBJ2-4, with no clear D. CDR1 is DFQATT, CDR2 SNEGSKA, per germline (reference sequence). Trimming left V 1 base short and J 10 bases short, with 11 bases between. This CDR3 comprises 12 residues. The CDR3 protein is CSARAGRPIQYF. In nucleotides, the CDR3 is TGCAGTGCTAGAGCTGGTCGACCGATTCAGTACTTC.

This clonotype was counted ten times or more. The V call is TRBV24-1, the J call TRBJ1-3; D not certain. With 5 bases removed from V and 15 bases from J, the gap between germline ends came to 16 bases. The CDR3 spans 12 residues. CDR1 is KGHDR and CDR2 is SFDVKD in the germline V gene. The CDR3 protein is CATSGASQDGYF. CDR3 coding DNA: TGTGCCACCAGTGGGGCCTCTCAGGATGGATATTTT.

The table lists this clonotype with a few counts. The rearrangement joins TRBV25-1 to TRBJ1-1; D perhaps matches TRBD1 (6 bases). Trimming shortened V by 0 bases and J by 11 bases, and 19 bases separated the two germline ends. This CDR3 spans 15 amino acids. CDR1 is MGHDK and CDR2 is SYGVNS in the germline V gene. The CDR3 sequence: CASSEYSSGGAEAFF. CDR3 nucleotide sequence: TGTGCCAGCAGTGAATATAGCTCGGGGGGCGCGGAGGCTTTCTTT.

The chain combines TRBV15 with TRBJ1-3; D uncertain. The V and J ends lost 0 bases and 0 bases respectively, with 6 bases between them. Per germline, CDR1 LNHNV and CDR2 YYDKDF (reference sequence). The CDR3 has 15 amino acids. The CDR3 reads CATSRDRGSGNTIYF. DNA for the CDR3: TGTGCCACCAGCAGAGATCGGGGCTCTGGAAACACCATATATTTT.

The rearrangement links TRBV6-5 to TRBJ2-5; D remains ambiguous. CDR1 is MNHEY, CDR2 SVGAGI, per germline. This CDR3 is built from 14 residues. Trimming removed 0 bases from V and 4 bases from J, with 9 bases in between. The CDR3 here is CASSYSGRRETQYF. CDR3 sequence (DNA): TGTGCCAGCAGTTACTCGGGAAGGAGAGAGACCCAGTACTTC.

This clonotype was counted at least ten times. The chain has TRBV28 and TRBJ1-4, with D perhaps TRBD1 (5 bases). This CDR3 is built from 14 residues. Looked up from germline, CDR1 is MDHEN and CDR2 is SYDVKM. V lost 3 bases and J lost 7, with 12 bases in between. DNA of the CDR3: TGTGCCAGCAGTTTGTCAGGGATGTTTGAAAAACTGTTTTTT. Its protein product is CASSLSGMFEKLFF.

There are many counts of this clonotype. The chain joins TRBV14 to TRBJ1-5; perhaps TRBD1 as D (6 bases). CDR1 and CDR2 from the germline V gene are SGHDN and FVKESK. The CDR3 loop spans 15 amino acids. V shed 0 bases and J shed 7 bases, with 13 bases lying between them. CDR3 in amino acids: CASSQDPRGWQPQHF. In DNA, the CDR3 is TGTGCCAGCAGCCAAGATCCCAGGGGCTGGCAGCCCCAGCATTTT. Full variable domain (missing parts from reference TRBV14 and TRBJ1-5): EAGVTQFPSHSVIEKGQTVTLRCDPISGHDNLYWYRRVMGKEIKFLLHFVKESKQDESGMPNNRFLAERTGGTYSTLKVQPAELEDSGVYFCASSQDPRGWQPQHFGDGTRLSIL.

This chain uses TRBV20-1 with TRBJ1-1; D gene uncertain. Germline V gene lookup returns CDR1 DFQATT and CDR2 SNEGSKA (reference sequence). With 0 bases removed from V and 4 bases from J, the gap between germline ends came to 27 bases. The CDR3 covers 19 residues. The CDR3, as DNA: TGCAGTGCTAGAGATCGAGAAGTAAGCCGTAGGTCCAAATCCACTGAAGCTTTCTTT. Encoded protein: CSARDREVSRRSKSTEAFF.

The chain carries TRBV7-2 and TRBJ2-7, with D tentatively TRBD2 (6 bases). This CDR3 is built from 14 residues. The V gene lost 3 bases and the J gene lost 3 bases, with 12 bases spanning the gap. CDR1 SGHTA and CDR2 FQGNSA come from the germline V gene. The CDR3 sequence is CASSFRGTNYEQYF. For the CDR3, the DNA is TGTGCCAGCAGCTTCCGCGGGACGAACTACGAGCAGTACTTC.

V gene TRBV30 combines with J gene TRBJ2-5; 7 positions agree with TRBD2. CDR1 and CDR2 from the germline V gene are GTSNPN and SVGIG (reference sequence). Germline trimming cut 1 base from V and 2 bases from J; bases unmatched to any gene: 4. The CDR3 spans 14 residues. CDR3 bases: TGTGCCTGGAGTGACGGAGCGGGGCAAGAGACCCAGTACTTC. Its translation is CAWSDGAGQETQYF.

At least ten counts were recorded for this clonotype. This chain uses TRBV7-9 with TRBJ2-7; D could derive from TRBD1 or TRBD2 (6 bases each). CDR3 length: 13 residues. Germline values: CDR1 SEHNR, CDR2 FQNEAQ (reference sequence). V lost 5 bases, J lost 4 bases, and 12 bases lay in between. CDR3 sequence reads: CASSPGGIYEQYF. The CDR3 DNA sequence: TGTGCCAGCAGCCCCGGGGGCATTTACGAGCAGTACTTC.

The chain has TRBV7-9 and TRBJ2-3; D uncertain. The germline gives CDR1 SEHNR, CDR2 FQNEAQ (reference sequence). V was shortened by 3 bases and J by 1 base, with 8 bases between the two germline ends. The CDR3 length is 14 residues. CDR3 bases: TGTGCCAGCAGCTTCCACTCGGGCACAGATACGCAGTATTTT. This gives the protein CASSFHSGTDTQYF.

The table lists this clonotype with a few counts. This chain connects TRBV7-2 to TRBJ2-7, with 12 nucleotides matching TRBD2. Per the germline V gene, CDR1 is SGHTA and CDR2 is FQGNSA. This CDR3 has 19 amino acids. Germline trimming cut 0 bases from V and 6 bases from J; bases unmatched to any gene: 15. The CDR3 DNA reads as TGTGCCAGCAGCTTAGCGGGGCGTAACCTAGCGGGAGGGCCGGTCGAGCAGTACTTC. It encodes CASSLAGRNLAGGPVEQYF.

This clonotype was found many times. This chain connects TRBV7-9 to TRBJ2-7; D may match TRBD1 or TRBD2 (5 bases each). The CDR3 is 14 residues long. Per the germline V gene, CDR1 is SEHNR and CDR2 is FQNEAQ (reference sequence). Trimming removed 4 bases at V and 0 bases at J, with 10 bases between. The DNA for the CDR3 is TGTGCCAGCAGCTCGGGACCGACCTCCTACGAGCAGTACTTC. This gives the protein CASSSGPTSYEQYF. The variable domain in full, with the rest retrieved from reference TRBV7-9 and TRBJ2-7, is DTGVSQNPRHKITKRGQNVTFRCDPISEHNRLYWYRQTLGQGPEFLTYFQNEAQLEKSRLLSDRFSAERPKGSFSTLEIQRTEQGDSAMYLCASSSGPTSYEQYFGPGTRLTVT.

The V and J genes are TRBV29-1 and TRBJ2-7; TRBD2 matches 10 bases. V was clipped by 3 bases and J by 3 bases; unmatched bases: 5. CDR1 SQVTM and CDR2 ANQGSEA come from the germline V gene. This CDR3 is built from 14 residues. CDR3: CSVELASGSYEQYF. CDR3 nucleotides: TGCAGCGTTGAGTTGGCTAGCGGGAGCTACGAGCAGTACTTC.

This rearrangement joins TRBV12-3 or TRBV12-4 to TRBJ2-1, with 7 bases that match TRBD2. V trimming: 5 bases; J trimming: 9 bases; junction bases outside the gene matches: 16. The CDR3 covers 16 residues. The DNA for the CDR3 is TGTGCCAGCAGTCGCTCTGAGACTAGCAGATTAGGTGAGCAGTTCTTC. Protein product: CASSRSETSRLGEQFF.

In this sample, this clonotype turned up many times. One end of the junction varies from germline; a read error may be responsible. The J gene is TRBJ2-1, the V gene TRBV5-1; D gene uncertain. Germline V gene lookup returns CDR1 SGHRS and CDR2 YFSETQ. The CDR3 length is 14 residues. The CDR3 coding sequence is TGCGCCAGCAGCCTCCCATCCTCCTACAATGAGCAGTCCTTC. This codes for CASSLPSSYNEQSF.

This clonotype was counted many times. The J gene is TRBJ2-1, the V gene TRBV20-1, with 9 bases fitting TRBD2. The germline CDR1 and CDR2 sequences are DFQATT and SNEGSKA (reference sequence). V gave up 0 bases and J gave up 0 bases; unmatched junction bases: 12. This CDR3 is 19 amino acids long. The CDR3 region has the DNA TGCAGTGCTAGAGATATTACTAGCGGGCGTGCGAGCTCCTACAATGAGCAGTTCTTC. This sequence encodes CSARDITSGRASSYNEQFF.

This clonotype has at least ten counts. The V call is TRBV29-1, the J call TRBJ2-3; D possibly uses TRBD1 or TRBD2 (5 bases each). V was shortened by 4 bases and J by 1 base, with 15 bases between the two germline ends. The CDR3 is 15 amino acids. CDR1 is SQVTM and CDR2 is ANQGSEA in the germline V gene. The CDR3 region is CSVGGIAGGTDTQYF. Here the CDR3 DNA reads TGCAGCGTTGGGGGGATTGCCGGAGGCACAGATACGCAGTATTTT.

The rearrangement uses TRBV3-1 and TRBJ1-1; D is possibly TRBD1 (6 bases). The length of the CDR3 is 18 residues. V lost 11 bases and J 1 base, leaving 29 bases between the germline ends. Germline V lookup: CDR1 LGHDT, CDR2 YNNKEL (reference sequence). The CDR3 reads CACCSTGLPSSQNTEAFF. CDR3 nucleotides: TGTGCCTGCTGTTCCACAGGGTTGCCGTCGAGTCAGAACACTGAAGCTTTCTTT.

This clonotype has ten or more counts. V and J are TRBV12-3 or TRBV12-4 and TRBJ1-1; a possible D gene is TRBD1 (5 bases). V was cut by 7 bases and J by 4 bases, with 10 bases left in between. The CDR3 contains 12 residues. The CDR3 coding sequence is TGTGCCAGCAATGGGGGGGGCACTGAAGCTTTCTTT. As protein: CASNGGGTEAFF.